Here is one TCR beta chain with its context. The germline V gene encodes CDR1 MDHEN and CDR2 SYDVKM. The CDR3 consists of 13 residues. Trimming shortened V by 2 bases and J by 5 bases, and 6 bases separated the two germline ends. The data derive from a study of blood T cell repertoires in COVID-19. Whole-study context: Nucleic acid was either cDNA or gDNA, and it came from T cells, B-cell-depleted T cells, or PBMCs.

Authors' analysis steps: The authors estimated nucleated cell counts from reference gene primer amplification. Assay used: immunoSEQ multiplex PCR; TCRdb lists only in-frame clones, some missing. Clonal size and the V and J genes are those of that table, whereas D and trimming came from the DNA. The sample carries some 89,000 clones, approximately 90% recorded once. The V call is TRBV28, the J call TRBJ2-2, with D possibly being TRBD1 (6 bases). The specimen sequenced was peripheral blood. This TCR came from a human donor in a cohort sampled during active COVID-19. CDR3 coding DNA: TGTGCCAGCAGTTTAACAGGGACCGGGGAGCTGTTTTTT. As protein: CASSLTGTGELFF.